The 25 T cell receptor beta chains presented below share a single source sample, sequenced in a study of cytomegalovirus exposure and HLA in healthy donors. 13 Jbeta primers and 60 Vbeta primers were used for the PCR. Generated by immunoSEQ multiplex PCR, the TCRdb table keeps only in-frame clones and is missing some. Of 100,000 or so clones detected, about 70% appear once; the ten largest clones hold about 2%. Material: PBMCs. These TCRs come from a human donor in good health.

CDR3 DNA: TGTGCCAGCAGCCAGGGGGACAGGGGGTATGGCTACACCTTC. The encoded protein is CASSQGDRGYGYTF. The chain has TRBV4-2 and TRBJ1-2; TRBD1 aligns across 11 bases. From germline, CDR1 is LGHNA and CDR2 YNFKEQ. The J segment lost 5 bases and the V segment lost 3 bases, leaving 2 bases of the junction unmatched. The CDR3 length is 14 residues.

The rearrangement joins TRBV20-1 to TRBJ1-2; no clear D. This CDR3 is built from 11 residues. Germline V lookup: CDR1 DFQATT, CDR2 SNEGSKA (reference sequence). Trimming took off 3 bases at V and 6 bases at J, with 8 bases between the two ends. The CDR3 coding sequence is TGCAGTGCTAGTGCCCAGGATGGCTACACCTTC. It specifies CSASAQDGYTF.

This chain joins TRBV18 and TRBJ2-7; a weak D match, TRBD1 (5 bases). CDR1 and CDR2 (germline): KGHSH, LQKENI. Trimming pared 6 bases from V and 4 bases from J, leaving 16 bases between. The CDR3 has 14 amino acids. The chain's CDR3 is CASSPEQDYYEQYF. For the CDR3, the DNA is TGTGCCAGCTCTCCGGAACAGGATTATTACGAGCAGTACTTC.

The chain carries TRBV2 and TRBJ1-1; no definite D call. This CDR3 has 14 amino acids. Between the trimmed V and J ends, which lost 11 bases and 1 base, there was a span of 17 bases. Germline V CDR1 and CDR2: SNHLY, FYNNEI. This CDR3 is CARTGLTGNTEAFF. The CDR3 DNA reads as TGTGCCCGCACGGGATTGACGGGGAACACTGAAGCTTTCTTT.

The DNA of the CDR3 is TGCGCCAGCAGCTTGGCCCTCACTAGCGGGGGGGCAGGGGAGCAGTACTTC. Its translation: CASSLALTSGGAGEQYF. This chain uses TRBV5-1 with TRBJ2-7, with 13 bases fitting TRBD2. CDR3 length: 17 residues. The V and J ends lost 0 bases and 7 bases, in that order; junction bases with no gene match: 10. Per the germline V gene, CDR1 is SGHRS and CDR2 is YFSETQ.

In this sample, this clone turned up a few times. The V call is TRBV4-1, the J call TRBJ1-1; no clear D gene. This CDR3 has 13 residues. Deletions cut 1 base from V and 4 bases from J, with 7 bases between. The germline V gene has CDR1 MGHRA and CDR2 YSYEKL. Written as DNA, the CDR3 is TGCGCCAGCAGCCAAGCCGGGTTCACTGAAGCTTTCTTT. This gives the protein CASSQAGFTEAFF.

CDR3 amino acids: CSATPRGGGYTF. For the CDR3, the DNA is TGCAGCGCAACTCCTAGGGGGGGTGGCTACACCTTC. The rearrangement uses TRBV29-1 and TRBJ1-2, with a possible D match to TRBD1 (6 bases). The germline V and J ends were trimmed by 7 bases and 7 bases, with 16 bases remaining between them. The CDR3 length is 12 residues. From germline, CDR1 is SQVTM and CDR2 ANQGSEA.

This chain joins TRBV6-5 and TRBJ2-7; 8 bases map to TRBD1. This CDR3 spans 14 amino acids. J was trimmed by 3 bases and V by 5 bases; bases with no gene match: 6. Germline V gene data show CDR1 as MNHEY and CDR2 as SVGAGI. In DNA, the CDR3 is TGTGCCAGCAGTAACAGGGGGTTGGGCTACGAGCAGTACTTC. It codes for CASSNRGLGYEQYF.

The chain combines TRBV6-1 with TRBJ1-2; a possible D gene is TRBD1 (6 bases). Germline-derived CDR1 and CDR2 are MNHNS and SASEGT. This CDR3 region has 12 residues. V lost 5 bases, J lost 8 bases, and 12 bases lay in between. CDR3 bases: TGTGCCAGCAGTACTACAGGGTACGGCTACACCTTC. Protein sequence: CASSTTGYGYTF.

The chain is built from TRBV30 and TRBJ2-4; D unclear. Germline V gives CDR1 GTSNPN, CDR2 SVGIG (reference sequence). CDR3 length equals 14 residues. Trimming shortened V by 0 bases and J by 4 bases, and 10 bases separated the two germline ends. Written as DNA, the CDR3 is TGTGCCTGGAGTGTACCTAGAGAAAAAAACATTCAGTACTTC. It translates to CAWSVPREKNIQYF.

This clone was counted a few times. In the same sample, other DNA sequences code for this CDR3. The chain has TRBV7-2 and TRBJ1-2; 8 bases align to TRBD1. V trimming: 5 bases; J trimming: 3 bases; junction bases outside the gene matches: 2. Germline V lookup: CDR1 SGHTA, CDR2 FQGNSA. This CDR3 contains 13 residues. CDR3: CASSLDRDYGYTF. The CDR3 region has the DNA TGTGCCAGCAGCCTGGACAGGGACTATGGCTACACCTTC.

In this sample, this clone turned up a few times. The CDR3 loop is CAWSSGTRAYEQYF. The CDR3 coding sequence is TGTGCCTGGAGTTCCGGGACTCGGGCCTACGAGCAGTACTTC. V usage is TRBV30 and J usage is TRBJ2-7, with a possible D match to TRBD2 (6 bases). Looked up from germline, CDR1 is GTSNPN and CDR2 is SVGIG (reference sequence). This CDR3 is built from 14 residues. Trimming cost V 2 bases and J 2 bases, with 13 bases left between them.

The chain links TRBV19 to TRBJ2-3, with 12 bases aligning to TRBD2. The CDR3 is 17 amino acids. Germline V gives CDR1 LNHDA, CDR2 SQIVND (reference sequence). With 0 bases clipped from V and 2 bases from J, the junction kept 3 bases outside the gene matches. In DNA form, the CDR3 reads TGTGCCAGTAGTATAGAACTAGCGGGAGGCGTCACAGATACGCAGTATTTT. Its translation: CASSIELAGGVTDTQYF.

Here the CDR3 DNA reads TGTGCCAGCAGCCCCCCGGCGGGATATGGATCTGGCACAGATACGCAGTATTTT. Translation: CASSPPAGYGSGTDTQYF. The chain combines TRBV2 with TRBJ2-3, with D perhaps TRBD2 (6 bases). Between the trimmed V and J ends, which lost 6 bases and 1 base, there was a span of 23 bases. The CDR3 spans 18 residues. Germline V gene data show CDR1 as SNHLY and CDR2 as FYNNEI.

The chain uses TRBV19 and TRBJ2-5, with a possible D match to TRBD2 (6 bases). From germline, CDR1 is LNHDA and CDR2 SQIVND (reference sequence). V shed 6 bases and J shed 5 bases, with 13 bases lying between them. This CDR3 is 13 amino acids long. As DNA, the CDR3 is TGTGCCAGTAGGGCAGGTGGAGGGGAGACCCAGTACTTC. Encoded protein: CASRAGGGETQYF. Together with reference TRBV19 and TRBJ2-5, the CDR3 gives the full variable domain: DGGITQSPKYLFRKEGQNVTLSCEQNLNHDAMYWYRQDPGQGLRLIYYSQIVNDFQKGDIAEGYSVSREKKESFPLTVTSAQKNPTAFYLCASRAGGGETQYFGPGTRLLVL.

This clone showed up just a few times. The chain uses TRBV7-7 and TRBJ2-3, with D perhaps TRBD1 (6 bases). The CDR3 runs 17 residues. The V end was cut by 6 bases, the J end by 3 bases, with 22 bases between. Germline V lookup: CDR1 SSHAT, CDR2 FNYEAQ (reference sequence). Here the CDR3 DNA reads TGTGCCAGCAGGAGCAGGGGTCAGGCAGGGGTAACAGATACGCAGTATTTT. Amino acids: CASRSRGQAGVTDTQYF. Full variable domain (rest looked up from reference TRBV7-7 and TRBJ2-3): GAGVSQSPRYKVTKRGQDVTLRCDPISSHATLYWYQQALGQGPEFLTYFNYEAQPDKSGLPSDRFSAERPEGSISTLTIQRTEQRDSAMYRCASRSRGQAGVTDTQYFGPGTRLTVL.

This chain uses TRBV5-1 with TRBJ2-7, with D possibly TRBD1 on 5 matching bases. CDR3 length equals 14 residues. Germline V gene data show CDR1 as SGHRS and CDR2 as YFSETQ. Trimming shortened V by 4 bases and J by 2 bases, and 13 bases separated the two germline ends. The CDR3 spells CASSQTTVAYEQYF. The DNA of the CDR3 is TGCGCCAGCAGCCAGACGACAGTTGCCTACGAGCAGTACTTC.

This CDR3 reads CASSLRTGRTEAFF. CDR3 DNA: TGTGCCAGCAGTCTCCGGACAGGACGGACTGAAGCTTTCTTT. The rearrangement links TRBV28 to TRBJ1-1, with 7 bases identical to TRBD1. Trimming took 5 bases from V and 5 from J; bases not matched to a gene: 8. Germline V lookup: CDR1 MDHEN, CDR2 SYDVKM. This CDR3 spans 14 amino acids.

A single count supports this clone. V usage is TRBV30 and J usage is TRBJ1-1; TRBD1 aligns across 7 bases. Germline assignment: CDR1 GTSNPN and CDR2 SVGIG (reference sequence). The CDR3 covers 13 residues. The junction had 2 bases not matched to a gene; V was cut back by 1 base and J by 3 bases. CDR3 region: CAWSATGYTEAFF. CDR3 coding DNA: TGTGCCTGGAGTGCGACAGGGTACACTGAAGCTTTCTTT.

With regard to this clone: At one end the junction does not follow the germline gene, possibly because of a read error. Other DNA sequences in this specimen translate into the identical CDR3. V and J are TRBV28 and TRBJ1-2; D uncertain. Germline V gene data show CDR1 as MDHEN and CDR2 as SYDVKM. The CDR3 consists of 13 residues. This CDR3 is CASMYSVNYGYTF. For the CDR3, the DNA is TGCGCCAGCATGTACTCGGTCAACTATGGCTACACCTTC.

The chain links TRBV6-5 to TRBJ2-1; no firm D call. This CDR3 spans 13 amino acids. CDR1 and CDR2 (germline): MNHEY, SVGAGI. The V gene lost 7 bases and the J gene lost 4 bases, with 11 bases spanning the gap. CDR3 residues: CASKVAEYNEQFF. The CDR3 DNA reads TGTGCCAGCAAGGTAGCAGAGTACAATGAGCAGTTCTTC.

CDR3 nucleotides: TGTGCCAGCTCACTACAGGGATCAGGCTCTGAAGCTTTCTTT. Encoded protein: CASSLQGSGSEAFF. V and J are TRBV18 and TRBJ1-1, with D perhaps matching TRBD1 (6 bases). Germline V gene sequence: CDR1 KGHSH, CDR2 LQKENI. The CDR3 totals 14 residues. V gave up 4 bases and J gave up 6 bases, with 15 bases separating them. Supplemented by reference TRBV18 and TRBJ1-1, the full variable domain reads NAGVMQNPRHLVRRRGQEARLRCSPMKGHSHVYWYRQLPEEGLKFMVYLQKENIIDESGMPKERFSAEFPKEGPSILRIQQVVRGDSAAYFCASSLQGSGSEAFFGQGTRLTVV.

The rearrangement uses TRBV23-1 and TRBJ2-7; perhaps TRBD2 as D (5 bases). TRBV23-1 is an ORF; its function is uncertain. Trimming removed 0 bases from V and 9 bases from J, with 18 bases in between. The CDR3 runs 15 residues. The CDR3 protein is CASSQSDCLRAVQYF. CDR3 nucleotides: TGCGCCAGCAGTCAATCGGACTGCCTGCGAGCGGTGCAGTACTTC.

The chain recombines TRBV19 with TRBJ1-3; D gene unclear. This CDR3 region has 15 residues. Germline V lookup: CDR1 LNHDA, CDR2 SQIVND (reference sequence). The V gene lost 7 bases and the J gene lost 0 bases, with 13 bases spanning the gap. The CDR3 here is CASTPTLLSGNTIYF. The CDR3 DNA reads as TGTGCCAGTACCCCGACACTCCTCTCTGGAAACACCATATATTTT.

This chain joins TRBV19 and TRBJ2-2, with D tentatively TRBD1 (5 bases). V lost 4 bases to trimming and J lost 2 bases, with 11 bases between them. Germline values: CDR1 LNHDA, CDR2 SQIVND (reference sequence). There are 15 residues in the CDR3. CDR3 protein: CASSRRQGNTGELFF. DNA of the CDR3: TGTGCCAGTAGTAGGCGGCAGGGAAACACCGGGGAGCTGTTTTTT.